This is a list of T cell receptor beta chains from one sample in a study of response to subunit inactivated influenza vaccine. TCRdb reprocessed the RT-PCR reads via MiXCR and lists one record per CDR3 protein. Here the sample spans 550,000 to 650,000 distinct CDR3 sequences, approximately 12% being singletons. The sequences come from PBMCs from blood, collected on the day of vaccination. The receptor set was obtained from a man aged 45-65 years who received an inactivated influenza vaccine. CDR3s include the opening cysteine and the closing phenylalanine or tryptophan. D genes are given only for firm matches. Only part of the rows carry a size: once, few, many, or a class if the clone is expanded.

d_call | j_call | v_call | cdr3_length | clone_size | cdr3_aa | cdr3_nt
- | TRBJ2-3 | TRBV14 | 12 | many | CASSPTGDTQYF | TGTGCCAGCAGCCCCACGGGGGATACGCAGTATTTT
TRBD1 | TRBJ1-6 | TRBV5-1 | 15 | few | CASSLAVQGDSPLHF | TGCGCCAGCAGCTTGGCCGTACAGGGGGATTCACCCCTCCACTTT
- | TRBJ2-7 | TRBV7-6 | 14 | many | CASSPGWSSYEQYF | TGTGCCAGCAGCCCAGGGTGGAGCTCCTACGAGCAGTACTTC
TRBD1 | TRBJ2-7 | TRBV6-2/TRBV6-3 | 14 | - | CATKPGQFSYEQYF | TGTGCCACCAAACCGGGACAGTTCTCCTACGAGCAGTACTTC
- | TRBJ2-1 | TRBV7-3 | 13 | - | CASSLTLLDEQFF | TGTGCCAGCAGCTTAACGTTACTAGACGAGCAGTTCTTC
- | TRBJ2-7 | TRBV28 | 18 | many | CASSHPSGRRFLGREQYF | TGTGCCAGCAGTCACCCCTCGGGACGGAGGTTTCTCGGACGCGAGCAGTACTTC
- | TRBJ2-1 | TRBV6-1 | 17 | - | CASSKPHFAKPPNEQFF | TGTGCCAGCAGCAAACCCCACTTCGCCAAACCTCCCAATGAGCAGTTCTTC
- | TRBJ2-7 | TRBV2 | 13 | few | CASRGGASYEQYF | TGTGCCAGCAGAGGGGGGGCGTCGTACGAGCAGTACTTC
TRBD2 | TRBJ2-2 | TRBV3-1 | 14 | - | CASSRGGSSGELFF | TGTGCCAGCAGCCGCGGGGGGTCATCCGGGGAGCTGTTTTTT
- | TRBJ2-2 | TRBV12-3/TRBV12-4 | 15 | - | CAIKTGRSNTGELFF | TGTGCCATCAAAACGGGGCGGTCAAACACCGGGGAGCTGTTTTTT
TRBD1 | TRBJ2-7 | TRBV12-3/TRBV12-4 | 14 | few | CASRHVTGGHEQYF | TGTGCCAGCAGACACGTCACAGGGGGCCACGAGCAGTACTTC
- | TRBJ2-1 | TRBV6-1 | 14 | few | CASSSGSGLNEQFF | TGTGCCAGCAGCTCCGGTTCAGGCTTAAATGAGCAGTTCTTC
TRBD1 | TRBJ2-3 | TRBV7-9 | 14 | few | CASSQDRDYDTQYF | TGTGCCAGCAGCCAAGACAGGGATTACGATACGCAGTATTTT
- | TRBJ2-5 | TRBV2 | 14 | - | CASSDLSRGQTQYF | TGTGCCAGCAGTGACCTAAGCCGGGGGCAGACCCAGTACTTC
- | TRBJ2-6 | TRBV6-1 | 15 | - | CASSHDPSGANVLTF | TGTGCCAGCAGCCACGATCCATCTGGGGCCAACGTCCTGACTTTC
- | TRBJ2-7 | TRBV7-6 | 15 | - | CASSPNTGPTYEQYF | TGTGCCAGCAGCCCAAATACAGGGCCGACCTACGAGCAGTACTTC
- | TRBJ2-1 | TRBV4-2 | 14 | few | CASSQDFGRGEQFF | TGTGCCAGCAGCCAAGATTTTGGAAGGGGTGAGCAGTTCTTC
TRBD2 | TRBJ2-1 | TRBV5-1 | 12 | - | CASSEGLAGQFF | TGCGCCAGCAGCGAAGGACTAGCGGGGCAGTTCTTC
TRBD1 | TRBJ1-5 | TRBV9 | 15 | - | CASSGGTGEHQPQHF | TGTGCCAGCAGCGGTGGGACAGGGGAGCATCAGCCCCAGCATTTT
- | TRBJ2-3 | TRBV12-3/TRBV12-4 | 14 | - | CASTLGGRSDTQYF | TGTGCCAGCACCTTGGGGGGGCGGTCAGATACGCAGTATTTT
- | TRBJ1-3 | TRBV4-2 | 14 | few | CASSQDRAGNTIYF | TGTGCCAGCAGCCAAGACAGGGCTGGAAACACCATATATTTT
- | TRBJ2-1 | TRBV20-1 | 11 | - | CSAATIHEQFF | TGCAGTGCCGCAACCATTCATGAGCAGTTCTTC
TRBD2 | TRBJ2-2 | TRBV7-8 | 18 | - | CASSGYRLAGGPGGELFF | TGTGCCAGCAGCGGTTACCGATTAGCGGGAGGGCCTGGCGGGGAGCTGTTTTTT
- | TRBJ2-7 | TRBV6-2/TRBV6-3 | 16 | - | CASSYAPAVEEYEQYF | TGTGCCAGCAGTTACGCCCCTGCGGTAGAGGAGTACGAGCAGTACTTC
- | TRBJ2-5 | TRBV10-3 | 13 | - | CAIRRGLGETQYF | TGTGCCATCAGACGAGGGTTGGGGGAGACCCAGTACTTC
TRBD1 | TRBJ2-5 | TRBV12-3/TRBV12-4 | 15 | - | CASSFRGPSGETQYF | TGTGCCAGCAGTTTTAGGGGGCCATCGGGGGAGACCCAGTACTTC
TRBD1 | TRBJ1-4 | TRBV5-1 | 16 | many | CASSLEQGAANEKLFF | TGCGCCAGCAGCTTGGAACAGGGGGCTGCTAATGAAAAACTGTTTTTT
- | TRBJ2-7 | TRBV2 | 14 | few | CASKGGTLNYEQYF | TGTGCCAGCAAGGGGGGAACCCTCAACTACGAGCAGTACTTC
- | TRBJ2-1 | TRBV6-2/TRBV6-3 | 12 | many | CASSWLLNEQFF | TGTGCCAGCAGTTGGCTACTCAATGAGCAGTTCTTC
- | TRBJ2-5 | TRBV6-1 | 14 | few | CASSSVNGDETQYF | TGTGCCAGCAGCTCCGTCAACGGGGACGAGACCCAGTACTTC
- | TRBJ2-3 | TRBV12-3/TRBV12-4 | 14 | few | CASSQYGRTDTQYF | TGTGCCAGCAGTCAATACGGGCGGACAGATACGCAGTATTTT
TRBD1 | TRBJ1-2 | TRBV4-2 | 16 | few | CASSQDQGTGANGYTF | TGTGCCAGCAGCCAAGATCAAGGGACAGGGGCTAATGGCTACACCTTC
- | TRBJ2-5 | TRBV6-5 | 15 | many | CASSYLDGEGETQYF | TGTGCCAGCAGTTACCTAGACGGAGAAGGGGAGACCCAGTACTTC
TRBD1 | TRBJ1-5 | TRBV7-9 | 16 | - | CASSYGQGVMNQPQHF | TGTGCCAGCAGCTACGGACAGGGGGTTATGAATCAGCCCCAGCATTTT
- | TRBJ2-7 | TRBV29-1 | 11 | many | CSVRGSYEQYF | TGCAGCGTTCGTGGTTCCTACGAGCAGTACTTC
- | TRBJ2-5 | TRBV21-1 | 14 | - | CASSKQGAQETQYF | TGTGCCAGCAGCAAACAAGGGGCCCAAGAGACCCAGTACTTC